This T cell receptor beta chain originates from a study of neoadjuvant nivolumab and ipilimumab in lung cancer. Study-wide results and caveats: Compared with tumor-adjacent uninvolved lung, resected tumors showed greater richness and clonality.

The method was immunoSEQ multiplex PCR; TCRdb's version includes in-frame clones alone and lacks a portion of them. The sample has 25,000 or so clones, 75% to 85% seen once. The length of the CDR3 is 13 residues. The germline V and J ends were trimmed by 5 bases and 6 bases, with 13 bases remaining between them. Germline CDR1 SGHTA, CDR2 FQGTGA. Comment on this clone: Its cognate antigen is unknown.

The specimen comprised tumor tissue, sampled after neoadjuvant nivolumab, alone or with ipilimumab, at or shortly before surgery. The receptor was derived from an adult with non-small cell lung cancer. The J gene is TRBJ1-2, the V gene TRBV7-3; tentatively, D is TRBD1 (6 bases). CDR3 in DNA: TGTGCCAGCAGCGTCGAGGGGGGGAATGGCTACACCTTC. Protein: CASSVEGGNGYTF.